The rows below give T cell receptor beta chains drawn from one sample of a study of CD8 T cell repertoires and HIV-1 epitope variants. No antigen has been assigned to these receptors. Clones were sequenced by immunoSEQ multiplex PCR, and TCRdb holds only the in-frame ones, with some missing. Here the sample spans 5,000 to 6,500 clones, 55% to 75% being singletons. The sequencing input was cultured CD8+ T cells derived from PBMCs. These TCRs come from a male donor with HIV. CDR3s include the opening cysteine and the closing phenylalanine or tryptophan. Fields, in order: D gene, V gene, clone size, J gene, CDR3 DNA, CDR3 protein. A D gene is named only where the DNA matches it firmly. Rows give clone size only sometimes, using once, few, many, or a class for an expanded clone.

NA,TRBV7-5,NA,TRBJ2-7,TGTGCCAGCAGCTTGAGGGAACTCTACGAGCAGTACTTC,CASSLRELYEQYF
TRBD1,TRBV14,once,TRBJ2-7,TGTGCCAGCAGCCTAGTCCAGGGGGCTGCTTACGAGCAGTACTTC,CASSLVQGAAYEQYF
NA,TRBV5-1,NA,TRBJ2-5,TGCGCCAGCAGCTTGGGACAGGAAGAGACCCAGTACTTC,CASSLGQEETQYF
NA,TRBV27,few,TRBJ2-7,TGTGCCAGCAGTTTATCGTTAGGGACGTTGTCCTACGAGCAGTACTTC,CASSLSLGTLSYEQYF
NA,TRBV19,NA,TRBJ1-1,TGTGCGAGTCATTTCGGGAGTGGCAGGGGTGAAGCTTTCTTT,CASHFGSGRGEAFF
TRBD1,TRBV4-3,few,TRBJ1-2,TGCGCCAGCAGCCAAGTCTATGGGACAGCTAACTATGGCTACACCTTC,CASSQVYGTANYGYTF
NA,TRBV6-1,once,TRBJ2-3,TGTGCCAGCAGTGAAAGTGGGGGACGATCTGATACGCAGTATTTT,CASSESGGRSDTQYF
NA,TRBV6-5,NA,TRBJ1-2,TGTGCCAGCAGTTTTCTCCTGTCGGTGGCCGATGGCTACACCTTC,CASSFLLSVADGYTF
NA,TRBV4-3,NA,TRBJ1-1,TGCGCCAGCAGCCAAGATCTTGGGAACACTGAAGCTTTCTTT,CASSQDLGNTEAFF
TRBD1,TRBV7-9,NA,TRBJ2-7,TGTGCCAGCAGCTTAGGGACAGGGCAAGAGCAGTACTTC,CASSLGTGQEQYF
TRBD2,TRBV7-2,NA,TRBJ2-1,TGTGCCAGCAGCTTAGCAGGTTTAGCGGGAGCGGATGAGCAGTTCTTC,CASSLAGLAGADEQFF
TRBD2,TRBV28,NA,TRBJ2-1,TGTGCCAGCAGGCGACCCAGCGGGGGGGGGCAGTTCTTC,CASRRPSGGGQFF
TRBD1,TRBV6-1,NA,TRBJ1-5,TGTGCCAGCAGCATAAGGACAGGGTCCACTCAGCCCCAGCATTTT,CASSIRTGSTQPQHF
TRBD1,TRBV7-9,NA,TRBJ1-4,TGTGCCAGCAGCCTAAGACAGGGGGATGAGAAACTGTTTTTT,CASSLRQGDEKLFF
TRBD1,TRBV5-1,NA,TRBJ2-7,TGCGCCAGCAGCTTTCAGGGACAGGGGGTCTACGAGCAGTACTTC,CASSFQGQGVYEQYF
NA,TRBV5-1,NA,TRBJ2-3,TGCGCCAGCAGCACCAGGCCTAGCGGCACAGATACGCAGTATTTT,CASSTRPSGTDTQYF
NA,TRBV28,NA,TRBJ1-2,TGTGCCAGCAACGGAATAGGACCGGGATTCGGCTACACCTTC,CASNGIGPGFGYTF
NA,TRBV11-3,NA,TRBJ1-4,TGTGCCAGCAGCTTAGGTAACAGAGAGCGGGAAAAACTGTTTTTT,CASSLGNREREKLFF
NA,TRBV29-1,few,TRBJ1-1,TGCAGCGTTGCTTCTTGGGGGTTCAACACTGAAGCTTTCTTT,CSVASWGFNTEAFF
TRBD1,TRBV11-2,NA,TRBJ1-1,TGTGCCAGCAGCTTAGGGACAGGACCGAACACTGAAGCTTTCTTT,CASSLGTGPNTEAFF
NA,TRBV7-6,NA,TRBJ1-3,TGTGCCTCCTCCCCGGGGGTTGGAAACACCATATATTTT,CASSPGVGNTIYF
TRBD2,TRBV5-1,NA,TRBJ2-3,TGCGCCAGCACGGGACTAGTCACAGATACGCAGTATTTT,CASTGLVTDTQYF
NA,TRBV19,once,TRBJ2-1,TGTGCCAGTAGTCCCCGTGCAGGGTCCAACAATGAGCAGTTCTTC,CASSPRAGSNNEQFF
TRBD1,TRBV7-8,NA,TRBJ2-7,TGTGCCAGCAGCCTGGGACAGGGAGGTTACGAGCAGTACTTC,CASSLGQGGYEQYF
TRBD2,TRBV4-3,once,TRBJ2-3,TGCGCCAGCAGCCAAGAAACTAGCGGGGGGCTACAAGATACGCAGTATTTT,CASSQETSGGLQDTQYF
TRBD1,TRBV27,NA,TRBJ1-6,TGTGCCAGCGGTTTATCCGGGACAGGGGTTTCACCCCTCCACTTT,CASGLSGTGVSPLHF
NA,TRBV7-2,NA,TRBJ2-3,TGTGCCAGCAGCTTAGGGGGGGCAACAGATACGCAGTATTTT,CASSLGGATDTQYF
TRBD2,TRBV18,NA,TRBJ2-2,TGTGCCAGCTCACCCAGCGCTAGCGGGGGGCTTACCGGGGAGCTGTTTTTT,CASSPSASGGLTGELFF
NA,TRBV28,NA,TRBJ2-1,TGTGCCAGCAGTCTGAGCAGTCACAATGAGCAGTTCTTC,CASSLSSHNEQFF
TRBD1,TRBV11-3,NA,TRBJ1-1,TGTGCCAGCAGCCTGAGGGGGCCCGCCACTGAAGCTTTCTTT,CASSLRGPATEAFF
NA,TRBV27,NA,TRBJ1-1,TGTGCCAGCAGTTTATCCTTGGTGACTGAAGCTTTCTTT,CASSLSLVTEAFF
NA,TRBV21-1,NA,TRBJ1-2,TGTGCCAGCAGCAAAGCGCTATTTGACAGGGGGCCCTATGGCTACACCTTC,CASSKALFDRGPYGYTF
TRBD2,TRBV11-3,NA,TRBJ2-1,TGTGCCAGCAGCCTGAGCGGGAGCTATGAGCAGTTCTTC,CASSLSGSYEQFF
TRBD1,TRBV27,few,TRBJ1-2,TGTGCCAGCAGTCCTGGGACAGGGGTCCCCTATGGCTACACCTTC,CASSPGTGVPYGYTF
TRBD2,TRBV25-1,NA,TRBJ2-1,TGTGCCAGCAGTGACCCCTCCGGACTAGCGCTCTACAATGAGCAGTTCTTC,CASSDPSGLALYNEQFF
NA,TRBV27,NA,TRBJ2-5,TGTGCCAGCAGTTTGGGCAGGGGGGCCATAGAGACCCAGTACTTC,CASSLGRGAIETQYF
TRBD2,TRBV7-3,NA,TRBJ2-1,TGTGCCAGCAGCCGGAGCGGGGGGCCTAGCGATGAGCAGTTCTTC,CASSRSGGPSDEQFF
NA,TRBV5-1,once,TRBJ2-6,TGCGCCAGCAGCTTGGCCGGGCAGGGTTTATACTCTGGGGCCAACGTCCTGACTTTC,CASSLAGQGLYSGANVLTF
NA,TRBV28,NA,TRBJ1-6,TGTGCCAGCAGTTTATTGCAACCCCGCTCCTATAATTCACCCCTCCACTTT,CASSLLQPRSYNSPLHF
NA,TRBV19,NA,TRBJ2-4,TGTGCCAGTTCCATAGCGTACTCAGGGCCTGGAAACATTCAGTACTTC,CASSIAYSGPGNIQYF
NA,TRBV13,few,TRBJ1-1,TGTGCCAGCAGCTCAGGGAGTACTGAAGCTTTCTTT,CASSSGSTEAFF
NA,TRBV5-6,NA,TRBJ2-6,TGTGCCAGCGAGTCTGGGGCCAACGTCCTGACTTTC,CASESGANVLTF
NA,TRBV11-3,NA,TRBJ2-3,TGTGCCAGCAGTTCGCCCCCGGCAGGGGACACAGATACGCAGTATTTT,CASSSPPAGDTDTQYF